The following is a T cell receptor (beta chain) sequence with its context. What it binds is unknown. At one boundary the junction diverges from the germline segment, which might be a read error. The CDR3 loop spans 14 amino acids. Germline values: CDR1 SGDLS, CDR2 YYNGEE. Arm-PCR of CDR3 regions and iRepertoire HTBI primers were used to build TCR beta libraries. A single record per CDR3 protein comes from TCRdb applying MiXCR to the multiplex PCR reads. The table has a few hundred thousand distinct CDR3 sequences, 20% to 25% seen once. Time point indicated: persistent/refractory GD, antithyroid drugs over 5 years with positive TRAb. PBMC RNA served as the TCR library source. Under American Thyroid Association guidelines, Graves' disease was diagnosed. This sample is drawn from a study of regulatory T cells in long-lasting Graves disease. Overall study: The study counted Graves' disease as persistent given over 5 years of antithyroid drugs and positive TSH receptor antibodies. Study-wide findings and caveats: Newly diagnosed Graves' patients exceeded persistent ones in TCR diversity.

This chain connects TRBV9 to TRBJ1-2; 9 bases fit TRBD1. The origin of this receptor is a female donor with Graves disease. The sample was peripheral blood mononuclear cells (PBMCs), taken when the disease was refractory, from a patient treated with antithyroid drugs. CDR3 nucleotides: TGTGCCAGCAGCTCTAATTCCGGGACAGGGTTTTCGCTTTTC. This codes for CASSSNSGTGFSLF.